This TCR beta chain was sequenced for a study of OX40 agonist ivuxolimab in advanced cancers. General study findings and limits: At 0.1 to 3.0 mg/kg and by week 6, CD4+ and CD8+ T cells in the blood had expanded clonally.

Sequencing was performed with immunoSEQ multiplex PCR; in TCRdb, only in-frame clones are kept and a portion is missing. The data hold 45,000 to 65,000 clones, with about 88% observed a single time. Germline V CDR1 and CDR2: WNHNN, SYGVQD (reference sequence). Trimming stripped 4 bases from V and 4 bases from J, with 17 bases between. This CDR3 contains 15 residues. This clone was found once. Its specificity is unknown. Sequenced here: CD4+ or CD8+ T cells sorted from blood, sampled in a trial of the OX40 agonist ivuxolimab. The TCR sequence derives from an adult with an advanced solid tumor such as melanoma, head and neck, liver or kidney cancer. The rearrangement uses TRBV10-1 and TRBJ2-7; maybe TRBD2 (7 bases). The CDR3 is CASSGLGGRIYEQYF. The CDR3 DNA follows: TGCGCCAGCAGTGGGTTGGGGGGGCGAATTTACGAGCAGTACTTC.